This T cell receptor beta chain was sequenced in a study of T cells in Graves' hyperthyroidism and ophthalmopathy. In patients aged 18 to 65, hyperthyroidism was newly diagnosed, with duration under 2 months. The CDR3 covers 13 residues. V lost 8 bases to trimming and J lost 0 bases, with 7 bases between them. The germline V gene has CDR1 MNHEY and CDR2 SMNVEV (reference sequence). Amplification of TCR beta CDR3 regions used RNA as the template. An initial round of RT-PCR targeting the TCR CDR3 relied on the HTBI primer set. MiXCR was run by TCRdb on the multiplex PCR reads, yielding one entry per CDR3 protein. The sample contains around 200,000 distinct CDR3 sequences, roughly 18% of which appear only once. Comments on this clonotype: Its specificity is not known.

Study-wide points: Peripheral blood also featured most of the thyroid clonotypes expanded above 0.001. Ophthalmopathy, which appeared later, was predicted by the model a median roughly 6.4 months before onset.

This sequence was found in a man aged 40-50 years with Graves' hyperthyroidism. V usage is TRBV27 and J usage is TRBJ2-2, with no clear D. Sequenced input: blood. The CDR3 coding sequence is TGTGCCAGCGGGATACCGAACACCGGGGAGCTGTTTTTT. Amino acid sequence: CASGIPNTGELFF.